The following is a T cell receptor (beta chain) sequence with its context. These data are taken from a study of blood T cell repertoires in COVID-19. Across the study: Spain, Italy and the United States supplied samples that represented acute and convalescent COVID-19. The cDNA or gDNA used as material had been derived from T cells, B-cell-depleted T cells, or PBMCs.

Per the original methods: Amplification of reference gene primers provided the estimated nucleated cell counts. Assay: immunoSEQ multiplex PCR; the TCRdb copy retains only in-frame clones and omits some. That table furnishes V, J and clone size, whereas the DNA furnished D and trimming. The table has about 140,000 clones, 87% seen once; the top ten hold 4.3%. Germline V gene data show CDR1 as SGHTA and CDR2 as FQGNSA. The CDR3 has 15 residues. Trimming removed 5 bases from V and 8 bases from J; junction bases left unmatched: 2. This clonotype was obtained from a woman aged 35 to 49 with acute or convalescent COVID-19. The V call is TRBV7-2, the J call TRBJ2-2, with 16 bases matching TRBD2. Sequencing was performed on peripheral blood. The CDR3 DNA follows: TGTGCCAGCAGCCTGGGACTAGCGGGAGGGGGGGAGCTGTTTTTT. Its translation: CASSLGLAGGGELFF.